These T cell receptor beta chains were read from a single sample in a study of T and B cells in COVID-19 patients. TCRdb fed the multiplex PCR reads into MiXCR, producing one record per CDR3 protein. This repertoire shows a few thousand distinct CDR3 sequences, about 25% found once; its top ten account for around 5.4%. Sequencing was performed on blood. These receptors originate from a human donor with active COVID-19. Each CDR3 is given with its conserved first and last residue. The order of the fields is clone size, J gene, V gene, D gene, CDR3 protein, CDR3 DNA. The D gene is left open where the match is weak. Clone size, where shown, is once, few, many, or a class for clones that have expanded.

abundance: NA
j_gene: TRBJ1-1
v_gene: TRBV18
d_gene: NA
CDR3aa: CASSPRGYHTEAFF
CDR3nt: TGTGCCAGCTCACCACGAGGGTATCACACTGAAGCTTTCTTT

abundance: once
j_gene: TRBJ1-1
v_gene: TRBV5-1
d_gene: TRBD1
CDR3aa: CASSLAPGQSTEAFF
CDR3nt: TGCGCCAGCAGCTTGGCCCCGGGACAGAGCACTGAAGCTTTCTTT

abundance: medium-sized
j_gene: TRBJ2-1
v_gene: TRBV5-4
d_gene: TRBD1
CDR3aa: CASSLDRGLAYNEQFF
CDR3nt: TGTGCCAGCAGCTTGGACAGGGGCCTTGCCTACAATGAGCAGTTCTTC

abundance: medium-sized
j_gene: TRBJ2-3
v_gene: TRBV5-6
d_gene: NA
CDR3aa: CASSLGPAGTDTQYF
CDR3nt: TGTGCCAGCAGCTTGGGACCCGCGGGCACAGATACGCAGTATTTT

abundance: medium-sized
j_gene: TRBJ1-6
v_gene: TRBV18
d_gene: NA
CDR3aa: CASSPRRGSPLHF
CDR3nt: TGTGCCAGCTCACCACGCAGAGGTTCACCCCTCCACTTT

abundance: NA
j_gene: TRBJ2-7
v_gene: TRBV7-3
d_gene: TRBD2
CDR3aa: CASSSNGGDEQYF
CDR3nt: TGTGCCAGCAGCTCCAACGGGGGGGACGAGCAGTACTTC

abundance: NA
j_gene: TRBJ2-5
v_gene: TRBV5-1
d_gene: TRBD1
CDR3aa: CASSLLGQQETQYF
CDR3nt: TGCGCCAGCAGCTTGTTGGGACAGCAAGAGACCCAGTACTTC

abundance: medium-sized
j_gene: TRBJ2-2
v_gene: TRBV24-1
d_gene: TRBD2
CDR3aa: CATRGTSGMPGELFF
CDR3nt: TGTGCCACCAGAGGGACTAGCGGGATGCCCGGGGAGCTGTTTTTT

abundance: medium-sized
j_gene: TRBJ2-5
v_gene: TRBV30
d_gene: NA
CDR3aa: CAWSRDSAAETQYF
CDR3nt: TGTGCCTGGAGTCGGGACTCAGCGGCGGAGACCCAGTACTTC

abundance: NA
j_gene: TRBJ2-5
v_gene: TRBV27
d_gene: TRBD1
CDR3aa: CASSLYNTDRGAQETQYF
CDR3nt: TGTGCCAGCAGTTTATATAACACGGACAGGGGAGCGCAAGAGACCCAGTACTTC

abundance: medium-sized
j_gene: TRBJ2-7
v_gene: TRBV12-3/TRBV12-4
d_gene: TRBD2
CDR3aa: CASSLGLAGDEQYF
CDR3nt: TGTGCCAGCAGTCTCGGACTAGCGGGAGACGAGCAGTACTTC

abundance: medium-sized
j_gene: TRBJ1-3
v_gene: TRBV29-1
d_gene: NA
CDR3aa: CSGSLAKGNTIYF
CDR3nt: TGCAGCGGCTCTCTCGCGAAGGGAAACACCATATATTTT

abundance: NA
j_gene: TRBJ2-7
v_gene: TRBV5-1
d_gene: TRBD2
CDR3aa: CASSWRPTSREQYF
CDR3nt: TGCGCCAGCAGCTGGAGGCCGACTAGCCGCGAGCAGTACTTC

abundance: few
j_gene: TRBJ2-7
v_gene: TRBV6-1
d_gene: NA
CDR3aa: CASSEYYVGTEQYF
CDR3nt: TGTGCCAGCAGTGAATATTATGTAGGGACCGAGCAGTACTTC

abundance: NA
j_gene: TRBJ1-5
v_gene: TRBV18
d_gene: TRBD1
CDR3aa: CASSPTGGNQPQHF
CDR3nt: TGTGCCAGCTCACCGACAGGGGGCAATCAGCCCCAGCATTTT

abundance: NA
j_gene: TRBJ2-1
v_gene: TRBV18
d_gene: TRBD2
CDR3aa: CASSPRAGADNEQFF
CDR3nt: TGTGCCAGCTCACCAAGAGCGGGAGCCGACAATGAGCAGTTCTTC

abundance: medium-sized
j_gene: TRBJ2-4
v_gene: TRBV29-1
d_gene: NA
CDR3aa: CSVLDSRGLTKNIQYF
CDR3nt: TGCAGCGTCCTAGACAGTCGGGGGTTGACCAAAAACATTCAGTACTTC

abundance: NA
j_gene: TRBJ1-2
v_gene: TRBV28
d_gene: TRBD1
CDR3aa: CASSLGTGYGYTF
CDR3nt: TGTGCCAGCAGTCTTGGGACAGGCTATGGCTACACCTTC

abundance: NA
j_gene: TRBJ2-1
v_gene: TRBV7-9
d_gene: NA
CDR3aa: CASSLPPNEQFF
CDR3nt: TGTGCCAGCAGCTTACCCCCTAATGAGCAGTTCTTC

abundance: NA
j_gene: TRBJ1-1
v_gene: TRBV20-1
d_gene: NA
CDR3aa: CSAGGAQNTEAFF
CDR3nt: TGCAGTGCCGGGGGAGCCCAGAACACTGAAGCTTTCTTT

abundance: medium-sized
j_gene: TRBJ2-1
v_gene: TRBV30
d_gene: NA
CDR3aa: CAWSVRGGGYEQFF
CDR3nt: TGTGCCTGGAGTGTAAGGGGCGGAGGGTATGAGCAGTTCTTC

abundance: few
j_gene: TRBJ1-2
v_gene: TRBV6-1
d_gene: NA
CDR3aa: CASSETLRGYTF
CDR3nt: TGTGCCAGCAGTGAAACGTTACGGGGCTACACCTTC

abundance: NA
j_gene: TRBJ1-6
v_gene: TRBV5-1
d_gene: TRBD1
CDR3aa: CASSSDPGQGNSPLHF
CDR3nt: TGCGCCAGCAGCTCTGATCCGGGACAGGGTAATTCACCCCTCCACTTT

abundance: few
j_gene: TRBJ2-2
v_gene: TRBV5-1
d_gene: NA
CDR3aa: CASSLVGVGTGELFF
CDR3nt: TGCGCCAGCAGCTTGGTCGGGGTCGGAACCGGGGAGCTGTTTTTT

abundance: NA
j_gene: TRBJ1-1
v_gene: TRBV19
d_gene: NA
CDR3aa: CASTAVAGFIKEMNTEAFF
CDR3nt: TGTGCCAGTACCGCCGTAGCCGGCTTTATTAAGGAGATGAACACTGAAGCTTTCTTT

abundance: NA
j_gene: TRBJ2-3
v_gene: TRBV5-1
d_gene: TRBD2
CDR3aa: CASSPASGRGDTQYF
CDR3nt: TGCGCCAGCAGCCCCGCCAGCGGGAGAGGAGATACGCAGTATTTT

abundance: few
j_gene: TRBJ2-3
v_gene: TRBV6-2/TRBV6-3
d_gene: NA
CDR3aa: CASSYSGIGTDTQYF
CDR3nt: TGTGCCAGCAGTTACTCGGGGATCGGCACAGATACGCAGTATTTT

abundance: NA
j_gene: TRBJ1-1
v_gene: TRBV18
d_gene: TRBD1
CDR3aa: CASSPSGQGTEAFF
CDR3nt: TGTGCCAGCTCACCATCGGGACAGGGAACTGAAGCTTTCTTT

abundance: medium-sized
j_gene: TRBJ1-4
v_gene: TRBV15
d_gene: NA
CDR3aa: CATSRDQAGSEANEKLFF
CDR3nt: TGTGCCACCAGCAGAGATCAAGCAGGGAGTGAGGCTAATGAAAAACTGTTTTTT

abundance: few
j_gene: TRBJ1-2
v_gene: TRBV5-4
d_gene: NA
CDR3aa: CASRDTSLIYGYTF
CDR3nt: TGTGCCAGCAGAGACACGTCCCTCATCTATGGCTACACCTTC

abundance: few
j_gene: TRBJ2-1
v_gene: TRBV7-2
d_gene: TRBD2
CDR3aa: CASSPKGLAGGYNEQFF
CDR3nt: TGTGCCAGCAGCCCTAAGGGACTAGCGGGGGGATACAATGAGCAGTTCTTC